These 12 T cell receptor beta chains share one sample of origin, sequenced in a study of glioma-infiltrating T cells after dendritic cell vaccination. The table came from immunoSEQ multiplex PCR; TCRdb's copy has only in-frame clones and leaves some out. This table holds about 32,000 clones, over 90% found once. The starting material was blood, obtained before dendritic cell vaccination. The source is a human donor with glioblastoma.

This clone was observed once. The CDR3 bases are TGTGCCAGCAGTCCCGACTACGCGCAAGATACGCAGTATTTT. As protein: CASSPDYAQDTQYF. The chain is built from TRBV2 and TRBJ2-3; weak D call: TRBD2 (5 bases). V lost 5 bases and J 5 bases, leaving 14 bases between the germline ends. The V gene's germline CDR1 is SNHLY and CDR2 FYNNEI. There are 14 residues in the CDR3.

The chain is built from TRBV5-1 and TRBJ2-1; a possible D gene is TRBD2 (6 bases). The ends were cut back, 2 bases at V and 2 bases at J, with 8 bases in the middle. This CDR3 has 14 amino acids. Germline lookup yields CDR1 SGHRS and CDR2 YFSETQ. CDR3 loop: CASSFGGTYNEQFF. In nucleotides, the CDR3 is TGCGCCAGCAGCTTCGGGGGAACCTACAATGAGCAGTTCTTC.

The table lists this clone with a few counts. The gene calls are TRBV6-1 and TRBJ2-2; a weak D match, TRBD1 (7 bases). With 7 bases removed from V and 1 base from J, the gap between germline ends came to 13 bases. Germline V CDR1 and CDR2: MNHNS, SASEGT. This CDR3 has 15 residues. The CDR3 coding sequence is TGTGCCAGCAACGGGGGACAGAAGAACACCGGGGAGCTGTTTTTT. Amino acids: CASNGGQKNTGELFF.

This sequence joins TRBV5-5 and TRBJ1-1; maybe TRBD1 (6 bases). V dropped 0 bases and J dropped 11 bases, with 14 bases sitting between them. The CDR3 spans 13 residues. Germline loops: CDR1 SGHKS, CDR2 YYEKEE (reference sequence). The chain's CDR3 is CASSLGDNLSAFF. The DNA of the CDR3 is TGTGCCAGCAGCTTGGGGGACAATCTCTCGGCTTTCTTT. Variable domain in full (rest from reference TRBV5-5 and TRBJ1-1): DAGVTQSPTHLIKTRGQQVTLRCSPISGHKSVSWYQQVLGQGPQFIFQYYEKEERGRGNFPDRFSARQFPNYSSELNVNALLLGDSALYLCASSLGDNLSAFFGQGTRLTVV.

The chain carries TRBV4-2 and TRBJ2-2; possible D gene TRBD2, 6 bases. CDR1 and CDR2 (germline): LGHNA, YNFKEQ. The CDR3 is 15 residues long. V was trimmed by 4 bases and J by 4 bases, leaving 13 bases between them. Here the CDR3 reads CASSRAAEGTGELFF. The CDR3 region has the DNA TGTGCCAGCAGCCGAGCAGCGGAGGGCACCGGGGAGCTGTTTTTT.

V and J are TRBV5-6 and TRBJ1-5; the D gene is possibly TRBD1 (5 bases). The CDR3 length is 14 residues. Germline V CDR1 and CDR2: SGHDT, YYEEEE. The V gene lost 6 bases and the J gene lost 0 bases, with 10 bases spanning the gap. The CDR3 here is CASTSGISNQPQHF. The CDR3 DNA reads TGTGCCAGCACTTCAGGGATTAGCAATCAGCCCCAGCATTTT.

The chain combines TRBV7-2 with TRBJ2-1; the match to TRBD1 covers 10 bases. Germline V CDR1 and CDR2: SGHTA, FQGNSA. CDR3 length: 16 residues. The junction had 5 bases not matched to a gene; V was cut back by 2 bases and J by 4 bases. The DNA for the CDR3 is TGTGCCAGCAGCTTACGCGGGACAGGGGCTTACAATGAGCAGTTCTTC. This sequence encodes CASSLRGTGAYNEQFF.

Only one count was recorded for this clone. The chain recombines TRBV29-1 with TRBJ1-5; perhaps TRBD1 as D (5 bases). Germline lookup yields CDR1 SQVTM and CDR2 ANQGSEA. This CDR3 has 13 amino acids. V was shortened by 6 bases and J by 3 bases, with 12 bases between the two germline ends. This CDR3 is CSVGLGVNQPQHF. In nucleotides, the CDR3 is TGCAGCGTGGGTTTAGGGGTCAATCAGCCCCAGCATTTT.

The chain employs TRBV6-1 and TRBJ1-1; D might be TRBD1 (5 bases). Germline assignment: CDR1 MNHNS and CDR2 SASEGT. There are 15 residues in the CDR3. Trimming removed 3 bases from V and 2 bases from J, with 13 bases in between. The CDR3 coding sequence is TGTGCCAGCAGTGACCCGGGACTCCTAAACACTGAAGCTTTCTTT. This encodes CASSDPGLLNTEAFF.

V usage is TRBV5-5 and J usage is TRBJ1-3; 9 bases are shared with TRBD1. The germline gives CDR1 SGHKS, CDR2 YYEKEE (reference sequence). V dropped 4 bases and J dropped 2; count of bases not matched to a gene: 4. CDR3 length equals 15 residues. CDR3 coding DNA: TGTGCCAGCAGCATACAGGGGGCGCCTGGAAACACCATATATTTT. Encoded protein: CASSIQGAPGNTIYF.

The gene calls are TRBV18 and TRBJ2-6; 8 nucleotides agree with TRBD2. The V and J ends lost 0 bases and 4 bases, in that order; junction bases with no gene match: 5. This CDR3 comprises 17 residues. The germline CDR1 and CDR2 sequences are KGHSH and LQKENI. The CDR3 is CASSPPTGGAGANVLTF. CDR3 DNA sequence: TGTGCCAGCTCACCACCGACGGGGGGGGCCGGGGCCAACGTCCTGACTTTC. The variable domain in full, with the rest retrieved from reference TRBV18 and TRBJ2-6, is NAGVMQNPRHLVRRRGQEARLRCSPMKGHSHVYWYRQLPEEGLKFMVYLQKENIIDESGMPKERFSAEFPKEGPSILRIQQVVRGDSAAYFCASSPPTGGAGANVLTFGAGSRLTVL.

The V call is TRBV6-1, the J call TRBJ1-5; tentatively, D is TRBD1 (6 bases). Germline CDR1 reads MNHNS; CDR2 reads SASEGT. The CDR3 is 15 amino acids. V lost 4 bases and J lost 7, with 17 bases in between. CDR3 amino acids: CASSASTGLGQPQHF. The CDR3 nucleotides read TGTGCCAGCAGTGCCAGTACAGGGTTGGGGCAGCCCCAGCATTTT.